These 30 T cell receptor beta chains came from one sample sequenced in a study of PD-1 blockade in classical Hodgkin lymphoma. Noted time point: newly diagnosed, previously untreated cHL patient sample. Method: immunoSEQ multiplex PCR; TCRdb's copy keeps in-frame clones and lacks some. There are 20,000 to 25,000 clones in the sample; approximately 95% occur only once, and approximately 3.6% lies in the top ten. The sequencing sample was made of peripheral blood mononuclear cells (PBMCs). These receptors came from a human donor with classical Hodgkin lymphoma.

This clone appeared a single time. The rearrangement links TRBV7-2 to TRBJ1-5; TRBD1 might be the D (5 bases). The V end was cut by 3 bases, the J end by 0 bases, with 9 bases between. The CDR3 is 15 residues long. Germline V gene sequence: CDR1 SGHTA, CDR2 FQGNSA. CDR3 sequence: CASSLVGGSNQPQHF. CDR3 DNA sequence: TGTGCCAGCAGCTTGGTTGGGGGTAGCAATCAGCCCCAGCATTTT.

The chain links TRBV18 to TRBJ2-5; TRBD2 is a possible D gene (5 bases). CDR3 size: 16 residues. The germline V gene has CDR1 KGHSH and CDR2 LQKENI. V lost 3 bases and J 4 bases, leaving 18 bases between the germline ends. In DNA, the CDR3 is TGTGCCAGCTCACCTAAATCTAGCTCTAGTGGAGAGACCCAGTACTTC. This gives the protein CASSPKSSSSGETQYF. Full variable domain (remainder filled in from reference TRBV18 and TRBJ2-5): NAGVMQNPRHLVRRRGQEARLRCSPMKGHSHVYWYRQLPEEGLKFMVYLQKENIIDESGMPKERFSAEFPKEGPSILRIQQVVRGDSAAYFCASSPKSSSSGETQYFGPGTRLLVL.

This clone has only one observation. CDR3 protein: CASSLGAFISGNTIYF. CDR3 nucleotides: TGTGCCAGCAGCTTAGGGGCGTTTATTTCTGGAAACACCATATATTTT. This chain links TRBV7-8 with TRBJ1-3; D call uncertain. Trimming pared 1 base from V and 1 base from J, leaving 11 bases between. CDR1 is SGHVS and CDR2 is FQNEAQ in the germline V gene. The CDR3 loop spans 16 amino acids.

CDR3 nucleotides: TGTGCCAGCAGTTTTACCGGGATGACCAAAAACATTCAGTACTTC. Protein product: CASSFTGMTKNIQYF. This rearrangement joins TRBV6-6 to TRBJ2-4; D is perhaps TRBD2 (5 bases). In germline, CDR1 is MNHNY, CDR2 SVGAGI (reference sequence). V was pared by 4 bases and J by 2 bases, with 12 bases between. The CDR3 runs 15 residues.

The rearrangement links TRBV30 to TRBJ2-2, with D unclear. The germline V gene has CDR1 GTSNPN and CDR2 SVGIG (reference sequence). V lost 1 base and J lost 7, with 4 bases in between. The CDR3 consists of 11 residues. The CDR3 nucleotides are TGTGCCTGGAGTGGAGTCGGGGAGCTGTTTTTT. This codes for CAWSGVGELFF.

The DNA of the CDR3 is TGCGCCAGCAGCCCGGGGCGGGGGGCGGTCAATGAGCAGTTCTTC. Its translation: CASSPGRGAVNEQFF. The chain joins TRBV5-1 to TRBJ2-1; 8 positions match TRBD2. The CDR3 covers 15 residues. CDR1 and CDR2 from the germline V gene are SGHRS and YFSETQ. The trim removed 4 bases at V and 6 bases at J, leaving 9 bases unmatched. Full variable domain (remainder filled in from reference TRBV5-1 and TRBJ2-1): KAGVTQTPRYLIKTRGQQVTLSCSPISGHRSVSWYQQTPGQGLQFLFEYFSETQRNKGNFPGRFSGRQFSNSRSEMNVSTLELGDSALYLCASSPGRGAVNEQFFGPGTRLTVL.

V usage is TRBV6-5 and J usage is TRBJ2-7; D gene uncertain. V was pared by 5 bases and J by 4 bases, with 9 bases between. Germline V gene lookup returns CDR1 MNHEY and CDR2 SVGAGI. The CDR3 sequence is 12 residues long. The CDR3 sequence is CASSPSGYEQYF. CDR3 DNA sequence: TGTGCCAGCAGTCCCAGTGGATACGAGCAGTACTTC.

The chain carries TRBV5-1 and TRBJ2-7; D is undetermined. V was shortened by 0 bases and J by 0 bases, with 7 bases between the two germline ends. There are 14 residues in the CDR3. Germline CDR1 SGHRS, CDR2 YFSETQ. The CDR3 here is CASSLGTDSYEQYF. CDR3 sequence (DNA): TGCGCCAGCAGCTTGGGGACCGACTCCTACGAGCAGTACTTC.

The chain carries TRBV20-1 and TRBJ2-1; D might be TRBD2 (6 bases). CDR3 length: 11 amino acids. Germline CDR1 is DFQATT and CDR2 is SNEGSKA (reference sequence). The V gene lost 5 bases and the J gene lost 8 bases, with 10 bases spanning the gap. CDR3 amino acids: CSAQGGDEQFF. In DNA form, the CDR3 reads TGCAGTGCTCAGGGAGGCGATGAGCAGTTCTTC.

The V gene is TRBV15, the J gene TRBJ2-1; 10 bases align to TRBD2. There are 15 residues in the CDR3. The V gene end was trimmed by 1 base and the J gene end by 5 bases; junction bases not matched to a gene: 2. The germline V gene has CDR1 LNHNV and CDR2 YYDKDF (reference sequence). The CDR3 DNA sequence: TGTGCCACCAGCAGAGCTACTAGCGGGAACAATGAGCAGTTCTTC. Its translation: CATSRATSGNNEQFF.

The chain recombines TRBV19 with TRBJ1-5, with 7 nucleotides matching TRBD1. The CDR3 contains 17 residues. J was trimmed by 1 base and V by 5 bases; bases with no gene match: 11. Germline CDR1 reads LNHDA; CDR2 reads SQIVND (reference sequence). CDR3: CASSRPQGIESNQPQHF. CDR3 nucleotides: TGTGCCAGTAGTCGGCCACAGGGGATCGAAAGCAATCAGCCCCAGCATTTT. Combining the CDR3 with reference TRBV19 and TRBJ1-5 gives the whole variable domain DGGITQSPKYLFRKEGQNVTLSCEQNLNHDAMYWYRQDPGQGLRLIYYSQIVNDFQKGDIAEGYSVSREKKESFPLTVTSAQKNPTAFYLCASSRPQGIESNQPQHFGDGTRLSIL.

The V call is TRBV6-5, the J call TRBJ1-2; 10 positions match TRBD1. V lost 5 bases and J lost 6; bases outside the gene matches: 9. Germline values: CDR1 MNHEY, CDR2 SVGAGI. The CDR3 sequence is 15 residues long. The CDR3 sequence: CASSKTGGVNDGYTF. In nucleotides, the CDR3 is TGTGCCAGCAGTAAGACAGGGGGCGTGAATGATGGCTACACCTTC.

Here the CDR3 reads CASSIGPPHSGAEQYF. The DNA of the CDR3 is TGTGCCAGTAGTATTGGGCCCCCTCATTCCGGGGCCGAGCAGTACTTC. This chain links TRBV19 with TRBJ2-7; the D call may be TRBD1 or TRBD2 (5 bases each). With 3 bases removed from V and 6 bases from J, the gap between germline ends came to 21 bases. Germline V CDR1 and CDR2: LNHDA, SQIVND (reference sequence). The CDR3 extends over 16 amino acids.

This chain uses TRBV19 with TRBJ2-2; the match to TRBD1 covers 7 bases. Germline V gene sequence: CDR1 LNHDA, CDR2 SQIVND (reference sequence). There are 17 residues in the CDR3. Trimming removed 8 bases from V and 6 bases from J; junction bases left unmatched: 18. In DNA, the CDR3 is TGTGCCAGTTGTACCACCCTCGGACAGGCCCAGGCCGGGGAGCTGTTTTTT. The encoded protein is CASCTTLGQAQAGELFF.

This chain uses TRBV20-1 with TRBJ1-2; D call uncertain. Trimming removed 2 bases at V and 8 bases at J, with 6 bases between. Per the germline V gene, CDR1 is DFQATT and CDR2 is SNEGSKA (reference sequence). CDR3 length: 10 amino acids. The CDR3 DNA follows: TGCAGTGCTAGACCGGGAGGCTACACCTTC. It yields the protein CSARPGGYTF.

The chain combines TRBV6-5 with TRBJ2-3, with a weak D call TRBD2 (5 bases). V dropped 6 bases and J dropped 3 bases, with 13 bases sitting between them. The germline V gene has CDR1 MNHEY and CDR2 SVGAGI. The length of the CDR3 is 14 residues. The CDR3 DNA follows: TGTGCCAGCAGATCAGGACTGAGGACAGATACGCAGTATTTT. Translated: CASRSGLRTDTQYF.

The CDR3 is CASSLTAGNEQFF. CDR3 sequence (DNA): TGTGCCAGCAGCTTGACGGCGGGGAATGAGCAGTTCTTC. V is TRBV13 and J is TRBJ2-1, with a weak D call TRBD2 (6 bases). CDR3 length equals 13 residues. Germline V gene lookup returns CDR1 PRHDT and CDR2 FYEKMQ (reference sequence). Trimming cost V 3 bases and J 7 bases, with 10 bases left between them.

J is TRBJ2-1 and V is TRBV27; the D gene is possibly TRBD1 (5 bases). In germline, CDR1 is MNHEY, CDR2 SMNVEV (reference sequence). Trimming shortened V by 1 base and J by 0 bases, and 16 bases separated the two germline ends. The CDR3 length is 18 residues. The CDR3 DNA is TGTGCCAGCAGTTTATATTCCAGGGATAGTGACTCCTACAATGAGCAGTTCTTC. Protein sequence: CASSLYSRDSDSYNEQFF.

The chain links TRBV23-1 to TRBJ1-2; D unresolved. TRBV23-1 is an ORF, with its function uncertain. Between the trimmed V and J ends, which lost 5 bases and 2 bases, there was a span of 24 bases. The CDR3 is 18 amino acids. The CDR3 DNA reads as TGCGCCAGCAGTGCCCGTTTTGTGGGCCCGAGGCCCAACTATGGCTACACCTTC. This gives the protein CASSARFVGPRPNYGYTF.

This clone was observed a few times. J is TRBJ2-1 and V is TRBV7-3, with D perhaps assigned TRBD1 or TRBD2 (6 bases each). The germline CDR1 and CDR2 sequences are SGHTA and FQGTGA. The CDR3 length is 14 residues. Trimming stripped 1 base from V and 10 bases from J, with 14 bases between. CDR3 sequence (DNA): TGTGCCAGCAGCTTAAGAGGGGGGTCCTGGGAGCAGTTCTTC. Translation: CASSLRGGSWEQFF. The variable domain in full, with the rest retrieved from reference TRBV7-3 and TRBJ2-1, is GAGVSQTPSNKVTEKGKYVELRCDPISGHTALYWYRQSLGQGPEFLIYFQGTGAADDSGLPNDRFFAVRPEGSVSTLKIQRTERGDSAVYLCASSLRGGSWEQFFGPGTRLTVL.

This sequence joins TRBV7-9 and TRBJ2-7; no clear D. The CDR3 contains 15 residues. V dropped 2 bases and J dropped 4 bases, with 15 bases sitting between them. Germline V gene lookup returns CDR1 SEHNR and CDR2 FQNEAQ (reference sequence). The CDR3 DNA is TGTGCCAGCAGCTTATATGGGTTGGAACCGTACGAGCAGTACTTC. Translation: CASSLYGLEPYEQYF.

This CDR3 reads CASSVGTGETEAFF. CDR3 sequence (DNA): TGTGCCAGCAGTGTCGGGACAGGGGAGACTGAAGCTTTCTTT. The chain is built from TRBV6-6 and TRBJ1-1; 10 bases align to TRBD1. Unmatched junction bases numbered 5, after V lost 5 bases and J lost 5 bases. Germline V CDR1 and CDR2: MNHNY, SVGAGI (reference sequence). This CDR3 has 14 residues.

This clone has more than one count but fewer than ten. The chain has TRBV6-5 and TRBJ1-2; possibly TRBD1 for D (5 bases). Germline CDR1 reads MNHEY; CDR2 reads SVGAGI. The CDR3 contains 13 residues. Deletions cut 10 bases from V and 7 bases from J, with 19 bases between. CDR3 coding DNA: TGTGCCACAATGTTGGCAGGGAGCGGTGGCTACACCTTC. This sequence encodes CATMLAGSGGYTF.

The genes are TRBV5-1 and TRBJ1-2, with no clear D. Trimming left V 4 bases short and J 2 bases short, with 15 bases between. Germline CDR1 reads SGHRS; CDR2 reads YFSETQ. This CDR3 contains 15 residues. In DNA, the CDR3 is TGCGCCAGCAGCGGGGAGCCTGCTTGGAACTATGGCTACACCTTC. This gives the protein CASSGEPAWNYGYTF.

The genes are TRBV7-2 and TRBJ2-1; possibly TRBD2 for D (6 bases). The CDR3 runs 18 residues. The V and J ends lost 4 bases and 2 bases respectively, with 21 bases between them. Germline V gene sequence: CDR1 SGHTA, CDR2 FQGNSA. Written as DNA, the CDR3 is TGTGCCAGCAGCTCGTCCGGGACTCCGATGGGGACCTACAATGAGCAGTTCTTC. The encoded protein is CASSSSGTPMGTYNEQFF. Using reference TRBV7-2 and TRBJ2-1 for the parts outside the CDR3, the full variable domain is GAGVSQSPSNKVTEKGKDVELRCDPISGHTALYWYRQSLGQGLEFLIYFQGNSAPDKSGLPSDRFSAERTGGSVSTLTIQRTQQEDSAVYLCASSSSGTPMGTYNEQFFGPGTRLTVL.

The chain carries TRBV6-5 and TRBJ2-7; the D is unclear. CDR3 length equals 16 residues. The germline V and J ends were trimmed by 0 bases and 7 bases, with 19 bases remaining between them. In germline, CDR1 is MNHEY, CDR2 SVGAGI. DNA of the CDR3: TGTGCCAGCAGTTACTCGGTTGACTCCCGGTCTCGAGAGCAGTACTTC. As protein: CASSYSVDSRSREQYF.

This rearrangement joins TRBV2 to TRBJ2-7, with D possibly being TRBD2 (5 bases). V dropped 10 bases and J dropped 6 bases, with 10 bases sitting between them. The CDR3 runs 10 residues. Germline V lookup: CDR1 SNHLY, CDR2 FYNNEI. The CDR3 DNA reads TGTGCCACCGCGCGGGCCGAGCAGTACTTC. This sequence encodes CATARAEQYF.

The chain links TRBV7-9 to TRBJ1-2; TRBD1 might be the D (5 bases). The germline V gene has CDR1 SEHNR and CDR2 FQNEAQ (reference sequence). This CDR3 spans 14 amino acids. The V and J ends lost 1 base and 4 bases respectively, with 10 bases between them. CDR3 sequence reads: CASSLVQGSYGYTF. The CDR3 region has the DNA TGTGCCAGCAGCTTAGTTCAGGGAAGCTATGGCTACACCTTC.

V usage is TRBV5-6 and J usage is TRBJ2-3; 7 bases are shared with TRBD2. This CDR3 has 14 amino acids. Germline trimming cut 2 bases from V and 1 base from J; bases unmatched to any gene: 1. Germline lookup yields CDR1 SGHDT and CDR2 YYEEEE. Here the CDR3 DNA reads TGTGCCAGCAGCTTCCGGGGGGGCACAGATACGCAGTATTTT. Protein product: CASSFRGGTDTQYF.

The genes are TRBV7-8 and TRBJ1-1; D gene uncertain. Germline V gene sequence: CDR1 SGHVS, CDR2 FQNEAQ. CDR3 length: 16 residues. V was pared by 1 base and J by 5 bases, with 17 bases between. The DNA of the CDR3 is TGTGCCAGCAGCTTAGGTATCAGGTTGGTAGGGACTGAAGCTTTCTTT. It encodes CASSLGIRLVGTEAFF.